The 10 T cell receptor beta chains below were found in one sample sequenced in a study of blood T cell repertoires in COVID-19. Libraries were prepared by immunoSEQ multiplex PCR; TCRdb keeps only in-frame clonotypes and omits some of them. The sample yields around 71,000 clones, 65% to 90% seen once. Material: peripheral blood. These receptors all stem from a young man with COVID-19, enrolled during active disease.

The chain links TRBV2 to TRBJ2-1, with 9 bases aligning to TRBD2. The CDR3 is made up of 15 amino acids. CDR1 SNHLY and CDR2 FYNNEI come from the germline V gene. Losses at the gene ends were 7 bases for V and 2 bases for J; bases not matched to a gene: 6. The DNA of the CDR3 is TGTGCCAGCATTACAGCGGGAGGAGCCTACAATGAGCAGTTCTTC. Translation: CASITAGGAYNEQFF.

This chain joins TRBV29-1 and TRBJ1-1, with 8 bases that match TRBD1. The V segment lost 3 bases and the J segment 8 bases; nucleotides outside the gene matches: 5. The length of the CDR3 is 12 residues. Germline V CDR1 and CDR2: SQVTM, ANQGSEA. Here the CDR3 DNA reads TGCAGCGTTGAGGAAGGGACAGGAGAAGCTTTCTTT. This encodes CSVEEGTGEAFF. The full variable domain, rest sourced from reference TRBV29-1 and TRBJ1-1, is SAVISQKPSRDICQRGTSLTIQCQVDSQVTMMFWYRQQPGQSLTLIATANQGSEATYESGFVIDKFPISRPNLTFSTLTVSNMSPEDSSIYLCSVEEGTGEAFFGQGTRLTVV.

J is TRBJ2-7 and V is TRBV7-2, with TRBD2 matching 7 bases. Per the germline V gene, CDR1 is SGHTA and CDR2 is FQGNSA. This CDR3 is built from 14 residues. The J segment lost 5 bases and the V segment lost 1 base, leaving 5 bases of the junction unmatched. The CDR3 DNA reads as TGTGCCAGCAGCTTAGTGGCGACTAGCAACGAGCAGTACTTC. Encoded protein: CASSLVATSNEQYF.

As DNA, the CDR3 is TGTGCCAGCAGCTTAGGGGCAGGGCACACTGAAGCTTTCTTT. Translation: CASSLGAGHTEAFF. The chain uses TRBV11-2 and TRBJ1-1, with D possibly TRBD1 on 5 matching bases. Trimming cost V 1 base and J 3 bases, with 9 bases left between them. Germline assignment: CDR1 SGHAT and CDR2 FQNNGV. The CDR3 covers 14 residues.

V usage is TRBV27 and J usage is TRBJ2-7; weak D call: TRBD1 (6 bases). The V gene lost 1 base and the J gene lost 1 base, with 14 bases spanning the gap. Germline V CDR1 and CDR2: MNHEY, SMNVEV (reference sequence). The CDR3 totals 16 residues. The CDR3: CASSLFPAGTSYEQYF. Here the CDR3 DNA reads TGTGCCAGCAGTTTATTCCCCGCCGGGACATCCTACGAGCAGTACTTC.

This rearrangement joins TRBV14 to TRBJ1-4; tentative D call: TRBD1 (6 bases). The CDR3 spans 15 residues. Germline V gene data show CDR1 as SGHDN and CDR2 as FVKESK. The V end lost 0 bases, the J end lost 8 bases, and 13 bases lay between the germline ends. The CDR3 DNA reads TGTGCCAGCAGCCAAGATGGGGGCGCGCTCGAAAAACTGTTTTTT. This codes for CASSQDGGALEKLFF.

The V gene is TRBV5-6, the J gene TRBJ1-6; D is undetermined. The CDR3 consists of 15 residues. Between the trimmed V and J ends, which lost 3 bases and 7 bases, there was a span of 14 bases. Per germline, CDR1 SGHDT and CDR2 YYEEEE. The CDR3, as DNA: TGTGCCAGCAGCTCGGACGGAGGGCTCAATTCACCCCTCCACTTT. It yields the protein CASSSDGGLNSPLHF.

The chain joins TRBV5-8 to TRBJ1-5; TRBD1 aligns across 9 bases. This CDR3 spans 15 amino acids. CDR1 and CDR2 from the germline V gene are SGHTS and YDEGEE. J lost 5 bases, V lost 4 bases, and 7 bases had no gene match. CDR3 sequence reads: CASSQGDRVDQPQHF. The CDR3 nucleotides read TGTGCCAGCAGCCAAGGGGACAGGGTGGATCAGCCCCAGCATTTT.

This clone was counted only a few times. The chain is built from TRBV11-2 and TRBJ2-3; D uncertain. The CDR3 loop spans 15 amino acids. Germline CDR1 reads SGHAT; CDR2 reads FQNNGV. V gave up 1 base and J gave up 5 bases, with 13 bases separating them. The CDR3 DNA reads as TGTGCCAGCAGCTTAGTATGGGTTCCGGGAGATACGCAGTATTTT. Its translation is CASSLVWVPGDTQYF.

The chain carries TRBV5-1 and TRBJ1-5, with D maybe TRBD1 (5 bases). The germline V and J ends were trimmed by 0 bases and 5 bases, with 9 bases remaining between them. This CDR3 region has 14 residues. Germline V lookup: CDR1 SGHRS, CDR2 YFSETQ. The CDR3 sequence is CASSLGQYDQPQHF. Here the CDR3 DNA reads TGCGCCAGCAGCTTGGGACAGTACGATCAGCCCCAGCATTTT.